The 18 T cell receptor beta chains reported below all come from one sample, sequenced in a study of OX40 agonist ivuxolimab in advanced cancers. Sequencing used immunoSEQ multiplex PCR; TCRdb keeps in-frame clones, though not all of them. There are tens of thousands of clones in the sample; 70% to 90% occur only once, and about 30% lies in the top ten. The source material was CD4+ or CD8+ T cells sorted from blood, sampled in a trial of the OX40 agonist ivuxolimab. These TCRs come from an adult with an advanced solid tumor such as melanoma, head and neck, liver or kidney cancer.

The chain links TRBV7-9 to TRBJ1-1, with D maybe TRBD1 (5 bases). This CDR3 has 15 residues. Germline loops: CDR1 SEHNR, CDR2 FQNEAQ (reference sequence). Trimming pared 1 base from V and 4 bases from J, leaving 13 bases between. CDR3 nucleotides: TGTGCCAGCAGCTTAGGGGACCTTGGGATCACTGAAGCTTTCTTT. Its translation is CASSLGDLGITEAFF.

A single count supports this clone. The chain employs TRBV7-8 and TRBJ2-4; D is unresolved. Germline assignment: CDR1 SGHVS and CDR2 FQNEAQ. The ends were cut back, 4 bases at V and 2 bases at J, with 21 bases in the middle. This CDR3 region has 18 residues. The CDR3 DNA reads as TGTGCCAGCAGCTACCGAACGGGTAACCCGCTGCCCAAAAACATTCAGTACTTC. As protein: CASSYRTGNPLPKNIQYF.

The chain uses TRBV19 and TRBJ1-5; 8 bases fit TRBD1. This CDR3 spans 15 amino acids. Germline CDR1 LNHDA, CDR2 SQIVND (reference sequence). With V trimmed by 7 bases and J by 1 base, 6 bases remained unmatched. The CDR3 coding sequence is TGTGCCAGTACCTACGGACAGGGCAGCAATCAGCCCCAGCATTTT. Its translation is CASTYGQGSNQPQHF.

The V call is TRBV28, the J call TRBJ2-7; the match to TRBD1 covers 8 bases. The CDR3 has 15 amino acids. The germline V gene encodes CDR1 MDHEN and CDR2 SYDVKM. Trimming cost V 5 bases and J 5 bases; bases outside gene matches: 11. The chain's CDR3 is CASSTTWTGFNEQYF. The CDR3 coding sequence is TGTGCCAGCAGTACCACCTGGACAGGGTTTAACGAGCAGTACTTC.

Concerning this clone: The identical CDR3 is also encoded by other nucleotide sequences in the sample. This rearrangement joins TRBV19 to TRBJ2-7, with 7 bases matching TRBD1. Germline values: CDR1 LNHDA, CDR2 SQIVND (reference sequence). J lost 4 bases, V lost 3 bases, and 6 bases had no gene match. The CDR3 extends over 14 amino acids. CDR3 amino acids: CASSIGRGSYEQYF. As DNA, the CDR3 is TGTGCCAGTAGTATTGGCAGGGGGTCTTACGAGCAGTACTTC.

This clone came up a few times. This rearrangement joins TRBV27 to TRBJ2-1; possible D gene TRBD2, 6 bases. The CDR3 has 13 amino acids. Trimming took 6 bases from V and 8 from J, leaving 14 bases between them. The germline V gene has CDR1 MNHEY and CDR2 SMNVEV (reference sequence). CDR3 loop: CASRSLGGDEQFF. The DNA for the CDR3 is TGTGCCAGCAGGTCGCTAGGAGGGGATGAGCAGTTCTTC.

This clone was detected only once. V and J are TRBV19 and TRBJ2-3; 7 bases line up with TRBD2. The CDR3 contains 15 residues. Trimming took 1 base from V and 4 from J; bases not matched to a gene: 5. In germline, CDR1 is LNHDA, CDR2 SQIVND (reference sequence). The CDR3 here is CASSIGGGGADTQYF. The CDR3 bases are TGTGCCAGTAGTATAGGGGGCGGGGGAGCAGATACGCAGTATTTT.

This chain links TRBV5-6 with TRBJ2-7; D uncertain. This CDR3 has 11 amino acids. Per the germline V gene, CDR1 is SGHDT and CDR2 is YYEEEE. V lost 0 bases to trimming and J lost 5 bases, with 3 bases between them. The CDR3 sequence: CASSLVDEQYF. The DNA for the CDR3 is TGTGCCAGCAGCTTGGTGGACGAGCAGTACTTC.

The V and J genes are TRBV4-2 and TRBJ2-5; D might be TRBD2 (5 bases). CDR3 length: 15 residues. Germline-derived CDR1 and CDR2 are LGHNA and YNFKEQ. V shed 1 base and J shed 5 bases, with 14 bases lying between them. The CDR3 reads CASSQVAEGFETQYF. CDR3 in DNA: TGTGCCAGCAGCCAAGTCGCTGAGGGCTTCGAGACCCAGTACTTC.

The CDR3 coding sequence is TGTGCCAGCAGCCCGAAGAATGAGCAGTTCTTC. Protein product: CASSPKNEQFF. The chain carries TRBV11-2 and TRBJ2-1; D gene unclear. The V gene's germline CDR1 is SGHAT and CDR2 FQNNGV. The CDR3 totals 11 residues. The V and J ends lost 5 bases and 7 bases respectively, with 6 bases between them.

The chain recombines TRBV27 with TRBJ2-1; tentative D call: TRBD2 (6 bases). Germline V gene sequence: CDR1 MNHEY, CDR2 SMNVEV (reference sequence). The CDR3 sequence is 13 residues long. V dropped 3 bases and J dropped 10 bases, with 13 bases sitting between them. CDR3: CASSFTSAGEQFF. The CDR3 DNA reads TGTGCCAGCAGTTTTACATCGGCGGGAGAGCAGTTCTTC.

The chain combines TRBV28 with TRBJ1-1; D is unclear. V dropped 5 bases and J dropped 0 bases, with 7 bases sitting between them. Germline loops: CDR1 MDHEN, CDR2 SYDVKM. This CDR3 spans 13 amino acids. CDR3 bases: TGTGCCAGCAGTACTACATTGAACACTGAAGCTTTCTTT. It encodes CASSTTLNTEAFF.

V usage is TRBV13 and J usage is TRBJ2-7, with D uncertain. The CDR3 has 13 amino acids. V lost 0 bases, J lost 7 bases, and 10 bases lay in between. Germline CDR1 is PRHDT and CDR2 is FYEKMQ (reference sequence). CDR3 coding DNA: TGTGCCAGCAGCTTAGGACAGCTCCGGGAGCAGTACTTC. Translated, it gives CASSLGQLREQYF. Variable domain in full (rest from reference TRBV13 and TRBJ2-7): AAGVIQSPRHLIKEKRETATLKCYPIPRHDTVYWYQQGPGQDPQFLISFYEKMQSDKGSIPDRFSAQQFSDYHSELNMSSLELGDSALYFCASSLGQLREQYFGPGTRLTVT.

The J gene is TRBJ2-1, the V gene TRBV7-8; no firm D call. Looked up from germline, CDR1 is SGHVS and CDR2 is FQNEAQ. The CDR3 runs 11 residues. V gave up 5 bases and J gave up 9 bases, with 8 bases separating them. CDR3 nucleotides: TGTGCCAGCAGCCCAGCCTCTGAGCAGTTCTTC. Translating gives CASSPASEQFF.

The chain carries TRBV2 and TRBJ2-7, with D perhaps TRBD1 or TRBD2 (5 bases each). Germline V lookup: CDR1 SNHLY, CDR2 FYNNEI. The CDR3 length is 13 residues. V was shortened by 7 bases and J by 3 bases, with 13 bases between the two germline ends. Here the CDR3 DNA reads TGTGCCAGCAACAGAGGGGCAAGCTACGAGCAGTACTTC. As protein: CASNRGASYEQYF.

The V call is TRBV10-2, the J call TRBJ1-1; the D gene is possibly TRBD1 (5 bases). Between the trimmed V and J ends, which lost 6 bases and 5 bases, there was a span of 10 bases. The CDR3 covers 12 residues. Germline V gives CDR1 WSHSY, CDR2 SAAADI. DNA of the CDR3: TGCGCCAGCAGGGGGGGTGGGACTGAAGCTTTCTTT. Protein: CASRGGGTEAFF.

J is TRBJ2-1 and V is TRBV29-1, with 10 bases lining up with TRBD2. This CDR3 is built from 14 residues. Germline CDR1 is SQVTM and CDR2 is ANQGSEA. With 4 bases clipped from V and 0 bases from J, the junction kept 0 bases outside the gene matches. This chain's CDR3 is CSVVAGGSYNEQFF. Written as DNA, the CDR3 is TGCAGCGTTGTAGCGGGGGGCTCCTACAATGAGCAGTTCTTC.

The CDR3 region has the DNA TGTGCCAGCAGCGCCGAGGGGAACACTGAAGCTTTCTTT. Translating it yields CASSAEGNTEAFF. This chain uses TRBV9 with TRBJ1-1; D is unclear. CDR3 length: 13 amino acids. Germline V gives CDR1 SGDLS, CDR2 YYNGEE. V dropped 3 bases and J dropped 1 base, with 7 bases sitting between them.